The entry below describes one T cell receptor (beta chain). What it recognizes is unknown. This CDR3 is built from 18 residues. Germline-derived CDR1 and CDR2 are KGHSH and LQKENI. J lost 1 base, V lost 3 bases, and 12 bases had no gene match. This specimen belongs to a study of CD4 T cells in relation to SARS-CoV-2 and coronaviruses. For the study at large: PBMCs were cultured with antigen for approximately nine days before TCR beta sequencing.

Unexposed donor CD4+ T cells date from about 2011-2018, before the COVID-19 pandemic. After roughly 9 days of culture, CD4+ T cells were isolated. Libraries were prepared by immunoSEQ multiplex PCR; TCRdb keeps only in-frame clonotypes and omits some of them. The data show 20,000 to 25,000 clones, 60% to 85% seen once. The sequencing sample was made of CD4+ T cells from PBMCs, cultured in vitro. This receptor was taken from a human donor in good health. V usage is TRBV18 and J usage is TRBJ2-3; TRBD1 agrees at 8 bases. Here the CDR3 reads CASSPLETPGGRTDTQYF. The CDR3 nucleotides are TGTGCCAGCTCACCCCTCGAAACTCCAGGGGGCCGCACAGATACGCAGTATTTT.